The source of this TCR beta chain is a study of human T cells and chemical hapten exposure (dated by TCRdb to 2020 to 2022). With respect to the entire study: For sensitization, 2% DPC in acetone was applied to an approximately 2 cm by approximately 2 cm area of upper inner arm skin. Throughout the approximately 24-week study period, patients were also given weekly therapeutic DPC doses on the scalp. This study followed changes in the peripheral blood TCR repertoire in vivo during primary and secondary sensitization of alopecia patients to the hapten diphenylcyclopropenone (DPC). Patient blood was sampled pre-sensitization (week 0) and at 2, 6 and about 24 weeks after DPC sensitization. The mostly female patient cohort included alopecia areata with under or over 50% scalp involvement, alopecia totalis and alopecia universalis. Patch testing on the upper back used Finn chambers containing 0.01% DPC, with scoring done after 6 days according to International Contact Dermatitis Research Group standards. Libraries were pooled for sequencing, and variation in per-sample TCR yields was attributed mainly to small differences in library volumes within the pool. Blood for TCR sequencing was provided by twenty-nine alopecia patients at one to four time points (pre-sensitization, 2, 6 and 24 weeks). What the work shows at the level of the full study, not this receptor alone: After repeated subsampling, the strength of the expansion versus patch-test correlation and the threshold at which it became significant changed. DPC sensitization did not change how many TCRs were above 1 in 1000 frequency, and no evidence was found of alterations in global repertoire structure. Patch test score was positively correlated with the number of PT1 expanded TCRs, with significance at thresholds 8, 16 and 32 but not at 4. Expanded TCRs formed significantly more large CDR3 similarity clusters than pre-sensitization or healthy control sets, consistent with antigen-driven responses. Because all patients had alopecia, a presumed autoimmune disease, the immune response of the patients might differ from that of healthy individuals.

The CDR3 spans 15 residues, from the cysteine through the phenylalanine. Only the CDR3 region is kept as DNA, spanning 45 bases read in frame from base 1. V and J lose 10 bases and 1 base, and a span of 16 bases separates them. Receptors were amplified or captured by RACE. These reads were obtained on a NextSeq 500. During library preparation, unique molecular identifiers were attached to individual cDNA molecules so that TCRs could be counted quantitatively and reproducibly. From each blood RNA sample, both TCR alpha and TCR beta chains were sequenced. Regarding the original processing steps: Samples had a median of 95,638 TCRs, with a range from roughly 23,224 to 700,000. The Decombinator software suite was used to annotate V, J and CDR3 in the TCR reads. For PS versus PT1 abundance plots, all samples were subsampled to the same number of TCRs (28,000). TCRs were defined as expanded if absent before sensitization and observed at least eight times at the 2-week time point. TCRdb trimmed the raw reads at Q25, called clones with MiXCR and kept productive beta chains. Each record represents a unique CDR3 protein, reported with the most common genes and DNA among its rows. None of the V and J calls come from the authors' own analysis; TCRdb made them. Counted in this sample were about 340,000 distinct CDR3 sequences; around 7% of them appeared once. The ten largest account for more than 7% of the sample.

The time point label, as the study defines it: patch test 1, 2 weeks after DPC sensitization. In light of the paper, this sample's treatment or condition label describes: therapeutic diphenylcyclopropenone sensitization with weekly scalp DPC. At every patch-test visit, the blood draw took place before the patch test was put on. To be eligible, patients had to be aged 18 to 70, diagnosed with alopecia and judged suitable for DPC therapy, while pregnant patients were excluded. Unfractionated whole blood was collected in Tempus Blood RNA tubes, and total RNA was extracted from that blood. Points on this clonotype: This clone's antigen is unknown. Per-base qualities were not stored, and no clone one base away is much larger.

The TCR was taken from a woman aged 18-35 years with alopecia areata. Some clones in this sample may be carry-over from other donors' samples. The material sequenced was whole blood, taken in connection with sensitization to the hapten diphenylcyclopropenone (DPC). The chain employs TRBV12-3 or TRBV12-4 and TRBJ1-4; no confident D gene assignment can be made. The nucleotide sequence is given as TGTGCCACCGGGCCCGGGGAGAAAACTAATGAAAAACTGTTTTTT. Translated, this is CATGPGEKTNEKLFF.